Each of the 20 T cell receptor beta chains below was sequenced from the same sample in a study of blood T cell repertoires in COVID-19. Clones were read by immunoSEQ multiplex PCR, and TCRdb kept only the in-frame ones, dropping some. The data show about 210,000 clones, about 83% seen once. The material sequenced was peripheral blood. The receptors stem from a woman between 40 and 55 years old with active or convalescent COVID-19.

This sequence joins TRBV5-1 and TRBJ1-3; TRBD1 matches 8 bases. The CDR3 extends over 16 amino acids. Trimming took 0 bases from V and 0 from J; bases not matched to a gene: 2. Germline lookup yields CDR1 SGHRS and CDR2 YFSETQ. CDR3 coding DNA: TGCGCCAGCAGCTTGGGAGACAGGGGCTCTGGAAACACCATATATTTT. It codes for CASSLGDRGSGNTIYF.

The gene calls are TRBV6-5 and TRBJ2-7; D is ambiguous. Per the germline V gene, CDR1 is MNHEY and CDR2 is SVGAGI. This CDR3 contains 15 residues. V gave up 3 bases and J gave up 0 bases, with 12 bases separating them. DNA for the CDR3: TGTGCCAGCAGTTATGATAGCTCTAGCTCCTACGAGCAGTACTTC. Its translation is CASSYDSSSSYEQYF.

The chain joins TRBV7-8 to TRBJ1-2, with D hard to call. The CDR3 runs 12 residues. V shed 6 bases and J shed 5 bases, with 10 bases lying between them. In germline, CDR1 is SGHVS, CDR2 FQNEAQ. The CDR3 loop reads CASRRAGYGYTF. The CDR3 DNA follows: TGTGCCAGCAGGCGTGCGGGGTATGGCTACACCTTC.

The chain recombines TRBV6-5 with TRBJ1-1; 9 nucleotides match TRBD1. V gave up 2 bases and J gave up 1 base; unmatched junction bases: 5. The CDR3 extends over 16 amino acids. Germline-derived CDR1 and CDR2 are MNHEY and SVGAGI. The DNA of the CDR3 is TGTGCCAGCAGTTACCTACGGACAGGGGAGAACACTGAAGCTTTCTTT. Translation gives CASSYLRTGENTEAFF.

The chain carries TRBV2 and TRBJ2-7; 11 positions agree with TRBD2. This CDR3 is built from 15 residues. Germline V gives CDR1 SNHLY, CDR2 FYNNEI. V lost 5 bases to trimming and J lost 6 bases; unmatched junction nucleotides: 9. CDR3 in amino acids: CASSRLAGMPFEQYF. The CDR3 bases are TGTGCCAGCAGTAGACTAGCGGGAATGCCCTTCGAGCAGTACTTC. The full variable domain, with the rest looked up from reference TRBV2 and TRBJ2-7, is EPEVTQTPSHQVTQMGQEVILRCVPISNHLYFYWYRQILGQKVEFLVSFYNNEISEKSEIFDDQFSVERPDGSNFTLKIRSTKLEDSAMYFCASSRLAGMPFEQYFGPGTRLTVT.

V usage is TRBV29-1 and J usage is TRBJ2-5, with 10 bases identical to TRBD2. Germline V gene data show CDR1 as SQVTM and CDR2 as ANQGSEA. This CDR3 has 14 amino acids. Losses at the gene ends were 6 bases for V and 6 bases for J; bases not matched to a gene: 10. The CDR3 reads CSVGSGGPGKTQYF. The CDR3 DNA follows: TGCAGCGTGGGTAGCGGGGGGCCAGGGAAGACCCAGTACTTC.

This sequence joins TRBV25-1 and TRBJ1-1, with 8 bases identical to TRBD1. The length of the CDR3 is 15 residues. The V gene's germline CDR1 is MGHDK and CDR2 SYGVNS. V lost 1 base, J lost 4 bases, and 5 bases stayed unmatched. The CDR3 nucleotides read TGTGCCAGCAGTGAATCCCGACAGGGGAGCACTGAAGCTTTCTTT. It yields the protein CASSESRQGSTEAFF.

The chain is built from TRBV7-9 and TRBJ1-2; TRBD1 aligns across 8 bases. V trimming: 2 bases; J trimming: 1 base; junction bases outside the gene matches: 15. The germline V gene has CDR1 SEHNR and CDR2 FQNEAQ (reference sequence). This CDR3 region has 19 residues. CDR3 DNA: TGTGCCAGCAGCTTACGTGGGGAAGACAGGGGCAAGGATAACTATGGCTACACCTTC. This encodes CASSLRGEDRGKDNYGYTF.

The V gene is TRBV5-6, the J gene TRBJ1-2, with 7 positions matching TRBD1. This CDR3 spans 14 amino acids. V lost 6 bases to trimming and J lost 5 bases; unmatched junction nucleotides: 10. In germline, CDR1 is SGHDT, CDR2 YYEEEE. CDR3 coding DNA: TGTGCCAGCACCCCCGGCAGGGGGTGGTATGGCTACACCTTC. Translating gives CASTPGRGWYGYTF. Supplemented by reference TRBV5-6 and TRBJ1-2, the full variable domain reads DAGVTQSPTHLIKTRGQQVTLRCSPKSGHDTVSWYQQALGQGPQFIFQYYEEEERQRGNFPDRFSGHQFPNYSSELNVNALLLGDSALYLCASTPGRGWYGYTFGSGTRLTVV.

This clone came up once. The chain recombines TRBV29-1 with TRBJ2-7, with D possibly matching TRBD1 (5 bases). The V end was cut by 3 bases, the J end by 5 bases, with 17 bases between. This CDR3 region has 14 residues. CDR1 and CDR2 from the germline V gene are SQVTM and ANQGSEA. The chain's CDR3 is CSVDRDVIGHEQYF. The CDR3 DNA is TGCAGCGTTGACAGGGATGTTATTGGACACGAGCAGTACTTC.

This chain uses TRBV6-1 with TRBJ1-5; 9 bases line up with TRBD1. With V trimmed by 3 bases and J by 7 bases, 4 bases remained unmatched. Germline loops: CDR1 MNHNS, CDR2 SASEGT. The CDR3 has 14 residues. The CDR3 bases are TGTGCCAGCAGTGAGGGACAGGGCGGGCAGCCCCAGCATTTT. This gives the protein CASSEGQGGQPQHF.

V is TRBV11-3 and J is TRBJ1-2, with 8 bases matching TRBD1. CDR1 and CDR2 (germline): SGHNT, YENEEA. CDR3 length equals 15 residues. After removal of 0 bases from V and 8 bases from J, the junction contained 8 bases not matched to a gene. The CDR3 reads CASSLDLDRAQGYTF. CDR3 sequence (DNA): TGTGCCAGCAGCTTAGACCTGGACAGGGCTCAGGGCTACACCTTC.

This clone turned up a few times. This chain joins TRBV24-1 and TRBJ2-1; 8 bases match TRBD1. The CDR3 extends over 12 amino acids. Germline CDR1 reads KGHDR; CDR2 reads SFDVKD. V lost 7 bases, J lost 10 bases, and 5 bases stayed unmatched. CDR3 sequence (DNA): TGTGCCACCAGGGGGACAGGAGTCGAGCAGTTCTTC. Its translation: CATRGTGVEQFF.

The chain is built from TRBV3-1 (or the pseudogene TRBV3-2) and TRBJ1-2, with D possibly TRBD1 on 5 matching bases. Trimming removed 2 bases at V and 6 bases at J, with 13 bases between. The length of the CDR3 is 14 residues. CDR1 is LGHDT, CDR2 YNNKEL, per germline (reference sequence). For the CDR3, the DNA is TGTGCCAGCAGCCAAAATACAGGCTTGGATGGCTACACCTTC. Translating it yields CASSQNTGLDGYTF.

The chain has TRBV7-9 and TRBJ1-5; D unclear. Trimming stripped 1 base from V and 7 bases from J, with 11 bases between. Germline CDR1 SEHNR, CDR2 FQNEAQ (reference sequence). This CDR3 spans 14 amino acids. The CDR3 sequence: CASSLGGIGQPQHF. CDR3 DNA sequence: TGTGCCAGCAGCTTAGGAGGGATAGGACAGCCCCAGCATTTT.

A few counts support this clone. V and J are TRBV7-2 and TRBJ1-1; D is possibly TRBD1 (6 bases). The V and J ends lost 6 bases and 1 base respectively, with 12 bases between them. CDR1 SGHTA and CDR2 FQGNSA come from the germline V gene. This CDR3 contains 14 residues. Written as DNA, the CDR3 is TGTGCCAGCAGTTGGGACAACGCGAACACTGAAGCTTTCTTT. This sequence encodes CASSWDNANTEAFF.

The DNA for the CDR3 is TGTGCCATCAGTGGTTTGGGTGGCCCCCAGGGGGCCGCAGATACGCAGTATTTT. Translation: CAISGLGGPQGAADTQYF. V gene TRBV10-3 combines with J gene TRBJ2-3; 8 nucleotides match TRBD1. Germline V CDR1 and CDR2: ENHRY, SYGVKD. The junction had 16 bases not matched to a gene; V was cut back by 4 bases and J by 4 bases. The CDR3 length is 18 residues.

In its sample, this clone was seen once. The chain recombines TRBV23-1 with TRBJ2-6; TRBD1 matches 7 bases. TRBV23-1 is given ORF status, its function remaining uncertain. The CDR3 runs to 17 residues. V lost 3 bases and J lost 2; bases outside the gene matches: 7. CDR3 nucleotide sequence: TGCGCCAGCAGTCAGTCCGGGACAGCAACTGGGGCCAACGTCCTGACTTTC. This codes for CASSQSGTATGANVLTF.

The rearrangement joins TRBV24-1 to TRBJ2-3, with a tentative D call TRBD1 (5 bases). The V and J ends lost 0 bases and 0 bases respectively, with 15 bases between them. Per germline, CDR1 KGHDR and CDR2 SFDVKD. The CDR3 contains 18 residues. The CDR3 DNA reads as TGTGCCACCAGTGATTTGCGTTGGGGCGTTTCTAGCACAGATACGCAGTATTTT. This codes for CATSDLRWGVSSTDTQYF.

This clone has just a few counts. V and J are TRBV30 and TRBJ2-7, with 9 bases lining up with TRBD1. This CDR3 is built from 15 residues. The V and J ends lost 1 base and 3 bases, in that order; junction bases with no gene match: 7. Germline V CDR1 and CDR2: GTSNPN, SVGIG (reference sequence). The CDR3 sequence: CAWSATDRGGYEQYF. In DNA, the CDR3 is TGTGCCTGGAGTGCAACCGACAGGGGGGGCTACGAGCAGTACTTC.